The 7 T cell receptor beta chains listed next were all sequenced from one sample in a study of T cells in localized non-small cell lung cancer. Profiling relied on immunoSEQ multiplex PCR, and the TCRdb table lists in-frame clones only, not all of them. In the table there are some 140,000 clones, about 89% of which are singletons. This sample comprised peripheral blood, obtained before any cancer treatment. The source is a female donor of 60 years or more with stage I lung adenocarcinoma.

V and J are TRBV21-1 and TRBJ2-5; whether TRBD2, the table's D call, matches the DNA was not checked. TRBV21-1 represents a pseudogene. The CDR3 contains 16 residues. The CDR3 sequence is CASSKAMAGGPGTQYF. Written as DNA, the CDR3 is TGTGCCAGCAGCAAAGCTATGGCGGGAGGGCCAGGGACCCAGTACTTC.

This chain connects TRBV30 to TRBJ2-5; 8 nucleotides line up with TRBD1. Germline CDR1 is GTSNPN and CDR2 is SVGIG (reference sequence). The V segment lost 5 bases and the J segment 7 bases; nucleotides outside the gene matches: 9. The CDR3 is 13 residues long. As DNA, the CDR3 is TGTGCCTGGGGACAGACAGGGGTGGCGACCCAGTACTTC. It specifies CAWGQTGVATQYF.

V usage is TRBV7-8 and J usage is TRBJ1-2; D ambiguous. The CDR3 runs to 13 residues. The V and J ends lost 5 bases and 2 bases respectively, with 9 bases between them. The V gene's germline CDR1 is SGHVS and CDR2 FQNEAQ. The CDR3 spells CASSRRENYGYTF. The CDR3 nucleotides read TGTGCCAGCAGCCGCAGAGAGAACTATGGCTACACCTTC.

The J gene is TRBJ1-4, the V gene TRBV7-9; the match to TRBD1 covers 7 bases. The CDR3 runs to 15 residues. V lost 1 base, J lost 5 bases, and 4 bases stayed unmatched. Germline CDR1 and CDR2: SEHNR and FQNEAQ (reference sequence). CDR3 sequence reads: CASSLEQGINEKLFF. CDR3 DNA: TGTGCCAGCAGCTTAGAACAGGGGATAAATGAAAAACTGTTTTTT.

DNA of the CDR3: TGTGCCAGCAGTGAGAGTTTCTACGAGCAGTACTTC. The encoded protein is CASSESFYEQYF. The chain employs TRBV6-1 and TRBJ2-7; D gene unclear. Germline-derived CDR1 and CDR2 are MNHNS and SASEGT. There are 12 residues in the CDR3. Trimming took off 3 bases at V and 3 bases at J, with 6 bases between the two ends.

The chain couples TRBV9 to TRBJ2-1; TRBD2 aligns across 9 bases. CDR3 length equals 16 residues. Per the germline V gene, CDR1 is SGDLS and CDR2 is YYNGEE. V lost 0 bases, J lost 9 bases, and 10 bases stayed unmatched. CDR3 residues: CASSVATGLAGTEQFF. The CDR3 bases are TGTGCCAGCAGCGTAGCTACGGGACTAGCAGGGACTGAGCAGTTCTTC.

This rearrangement joins TRBV2 to TRBJ2-5; D is unresolved. Germline V lookup: CDR1 SNHLY, CDR2 FYNNEI. The CDR3 has 15 residues. Trimming left V 2 bases short and J 1 base short, with 11 bases between. CDR3 loop: CASSESVDLQETQYF. In DNA form, the CDR3 reads TGTGCCAGCAGTGAATCCGTGGATCTCCAAGAGACCCAGTACTTC.